A selection of T cell receptor beta chains follows, all from one sample in a study of PD-1 blockade in classical Hodgkin lymphoma. TCRdb's table, derived via immunoSEQ multiplex PCR, lists solely in-frame clones and lacks some. The repertoire holds approximately 73,000 clones, with 90% to 95% as singletons. The material sequenced was peripheral blood mononuclear cells (PBMCs), taken at baseline. The receptors come from a human donor with classical Hodgkin lymphoma. Each CDR3 is given with its conserved first and last residue. Fields, in order: J gene, V gene, CDR3 protein.

J gene: TRBJ2-2; V gene: TRBV9; CDR3 protein: CASSKEGFGELFF
J gene: TRBJ2-7; V gene: TRBV19; CDR3 protein: CASSISGIRVGTYEQYF
J gene: TRBJ2-7; V gene: TRBV12-5; CDR3 protein: CASGDRAYEQYF
J gene: TRBJ2-1; V gene: TRBV29-1; CDR3 protein: CSAQRGDNEQFF
J gene: TRBJ2-6; V gene: TRBV29-1; CDR3 protein: CSVEEQGARGANVLTF
J gene: TRBJ1-1; V gene: TRBV28; CDR3 protein: CASSLIPEKMNTEAFF
J gene: TRBJ1-4; V gene: TRBV7-6; CDR3 protein: CASSSTRGVSEKLFF
J gene: TRBJ2-1; V gene: TRBV9; CDR3 protein: CASSAGTSFYNEQFF
J gene: TRBJ1-2; V gene: TRBV19; CDR3 protein: CASSTDDRPPREGYTF
J gene: TRBJ2-1; V gene: TRBV27; CDR3 protein: CASSSSVTSGTYNEQFF
J gene: TRBJ2-3; V gene: TRBV7-9; CDR3 protein: CASSRQGGSTDTQYF
J gene: TRBJ2-2; V gene: TRBV19; CDR3 protein: CATLNEPWVGRVVTGELNTGELFF
J gene: TRBJ2-5; V gene: TRBV9; CDR3 protein: CASSVEPGTSGAFQETQYF
J gene: TRBJ2-5; V gene: TRBV30; CDR3 protein: CAWSRGGRDQETQYF
J gene: TRBJ2-1; V gene: TRBV5-3; CDR3 protein: CARSMGQGPNEQFF
J gene: TRBJ2-5; V gene: TRBV6-1; CDR3 protein: CASSPGDPKETQYF
J gene: TRBJ1-2; V gene: TRBV6-5; CDR3 protein: CASSYSGENYGYTF
J gene: TRBJ2-5; V gene: TRBV14; CDR3 protein: CASSQDIAGTQYF
J gene: TRBJ2-7; V gene: TRBV4-1; CDR3 protein: CASSPSMGQYEHEQYF
J gene: TRBJ2-3; V gene: TRBV25-1; CDR3 protein: CASSGGESLIASDTQYF
J gene: TRBJ1-1; V gene: TRBV18; CDR3 protein: CASSGDRDTIEAFF
J gene: TRBJ1-2; V gene: TRBV19; CDR3 protein: CASRNKPEQGVWGYTF
J gene: TRBJ1-5; V gene: TRBV6-1; CDR3 protein: CASSESQPQHF
J gene: TRBJ1-1; V gene: TRBV18; CDR3 protein: CASSPGTVGTGDEAFF
J gene: TRBJ2-3; V gene: TRBV25-1; CDR3 protein: CASSERTGAPDTQYF
J gene: TRBJ1-2; V gene: TRBV19; CDR3 protein: CASSIYPGQSNYGYTF